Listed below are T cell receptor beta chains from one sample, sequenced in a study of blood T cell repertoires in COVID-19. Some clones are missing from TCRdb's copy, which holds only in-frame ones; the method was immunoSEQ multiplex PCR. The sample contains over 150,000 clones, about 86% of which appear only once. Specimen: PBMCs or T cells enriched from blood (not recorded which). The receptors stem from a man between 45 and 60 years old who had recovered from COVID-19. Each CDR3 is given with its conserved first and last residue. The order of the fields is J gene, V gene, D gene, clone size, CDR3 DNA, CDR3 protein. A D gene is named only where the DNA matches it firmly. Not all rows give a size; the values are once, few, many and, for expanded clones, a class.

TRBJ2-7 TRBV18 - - TGTGCCAGCTCACCAGGGGGACTGAGCTCCTACGAGCAGTACTTC CASSPGGLSSYEQYF
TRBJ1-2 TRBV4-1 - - TGCGCCAGCAGCCAAGTTGTCATGGAGAACTATGGCTACACCTTC CASSQVVMENYGYTF
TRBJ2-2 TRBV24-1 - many TGTGCCACCAGTGACCGCACCGGGGAGCTGTTTTTT CATSDRTGELFF
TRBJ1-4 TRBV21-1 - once TGTGCCAGCAGCAAAGCGGACAGGGGTGTGGAAAAACTGTTTTTT CASSKADRGVEKLFF
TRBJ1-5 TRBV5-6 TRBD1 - TGTGCCAGCAGCGCCGGGACAGGTAGGAGCAATCAGCCCCAGCATTTT CASSAGTGRSNQPQHF
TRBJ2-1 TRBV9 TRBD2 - TGTGCCAGCAGCGTAGGCCCAATAGCGGGGGGGCTCAATGAGCAGTTCTTC CASSVGPIAGGLNEQFF
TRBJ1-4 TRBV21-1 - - TGTGCCAGCAGCAAAAACAGGGCAACTAATGAAAAACTGTTTTTT CASSKNRATNEKLFF
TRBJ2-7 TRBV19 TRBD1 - TGTGCCAGTAGTATAGGTGACAGGGCTCACTACGAGCAGTACTTC CASSIGDRAHYEQYF
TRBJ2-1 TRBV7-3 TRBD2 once TGTGCCAGCAGCCACGTTTGGGGGGGCTCCTACAATGAGCAGTTCTTC CASSHVWGGSYNEQFF
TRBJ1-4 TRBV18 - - TGTGCCAGCTCACTAGATTACAGGCTTGCTAATGAAAAACTGTTTTTT CASSLDYRLANEKLFF
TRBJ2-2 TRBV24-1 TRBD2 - TGTGCCACCAGTGCAGCGGGGGGGGTCCCCGGGGAGCTGTTTTTT CATSAAGGVPGELFF
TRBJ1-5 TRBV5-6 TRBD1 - TGTGCCAGCAGCTACCTCGGGACAGAAATCAATCAGCCCCAGCATTTT CASSYLGTEINQPQHF
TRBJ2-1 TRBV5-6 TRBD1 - TGTGCCAGCAGCTGGGGGGACAGGGGATACAATGAGCAGTTCTTC CASSWGDRGYNEQFF
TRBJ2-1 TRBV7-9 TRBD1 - TGTGCCAGCAGCTTAGTTGGAGCACAGGGGCACAATGAGCAGTTCTTC CASSLVGAQGHNEQFF
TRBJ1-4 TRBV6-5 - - TGTGCCAGCAGTTACCCCTTCGACAGTGATGAACTGTTTTTT CASSYPFDSDELFF
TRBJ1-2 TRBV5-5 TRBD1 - TGTGCCAGCAGCTTAGGACAGGCTTCCTATGGCTACACCTTC CASSLGQASYGYTF
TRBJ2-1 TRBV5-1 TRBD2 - TGCGCCAGCAGCCAGGGACTAGCGGGGAACAATGAGCAGTTCTTC CASSQGLAGNNEQFF
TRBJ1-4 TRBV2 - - TGTGCCAGCAGGGTCACAGGGATTGGGGAAAAACTGTTTTTT CASRVTGIGEKLFF
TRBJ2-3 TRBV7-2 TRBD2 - TGTGCCAGCAGTCCGGGACTAACCCTACGTAGCACAGATACGCAGTATTTT CASSPGLTLRSTDTQYF
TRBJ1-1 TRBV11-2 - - TGTGCCAGCAGCTTAGGGGTTGTCGGGGCTTTCTTT CASSLGVVGAFF
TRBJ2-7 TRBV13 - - TGTGCCAGCAGCCTCCGGGACACACCCTACGAGCAGTACTTC CASSLRDTPYEQYF
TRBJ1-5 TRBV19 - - TGTGCCAGTATGGGTACGACAGGATATTATAGCAATCAGCCCCAGCATTTT CASMGTTGYYSNQPQHF
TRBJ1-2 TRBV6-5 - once TGTGCCAACGGGGGGAGGGTCGAAGGCTACACCTTC CANGGRVEGYTF
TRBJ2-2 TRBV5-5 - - TGTGCCAGCAGCTTGTCCAGGCGGGACACCGGGGAGCTGTTTTTT CASSLSRRDTGELFF
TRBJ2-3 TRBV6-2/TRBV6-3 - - TGTGCCAGCAACCCCCGGGACTCCCGGACCGATACGCAGTATTTT CASNPRDSRTDTQYF
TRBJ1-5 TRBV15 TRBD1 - TGTGCCACCAGCACGGACAGGGGGCCGAGCAATCAGCCCCAGCATTTT CATSTDRGPSNQPQHF
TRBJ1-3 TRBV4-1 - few TGCGCCAGCAGCCAAGACGAGGGTGGGTTCAATGGAAACACCATATATTTT CASSQDEGGFNGNTIYF
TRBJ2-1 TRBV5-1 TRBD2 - TGCGCCAGCAGCTTGGCCACTAGCGGATTTTACAATGAGCAGTTCTTC CASSLATSGFYNEQFF
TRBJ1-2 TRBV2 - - TGTGCCAGCAGTGAACTAGCACGGACCTATGGCTACACCTTC CASSELARTYGYTF
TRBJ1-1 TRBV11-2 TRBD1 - TGTGCCAGCAGCAAGGGACAGGGGGCTTACACTGAAGCTTTCTTT CASSKGQGAYTEAFF
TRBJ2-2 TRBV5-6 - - TGTGCCAGCAGCTCCCTAATTATATTCGGCACCGGGGAGCTGTTTTTT CASSSLIIFGTGELFF
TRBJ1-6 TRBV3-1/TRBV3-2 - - TGTGCCAGCAGCCGTTTGGGTGAGGATTCACCCCTCCACTTT CASSRLGEDSPLHF